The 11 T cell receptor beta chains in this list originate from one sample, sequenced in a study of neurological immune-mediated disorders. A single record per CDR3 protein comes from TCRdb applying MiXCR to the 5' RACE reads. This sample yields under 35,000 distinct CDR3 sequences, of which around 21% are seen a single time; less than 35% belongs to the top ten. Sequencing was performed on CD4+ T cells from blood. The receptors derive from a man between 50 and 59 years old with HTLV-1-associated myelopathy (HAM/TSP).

In nucleotides, the CDR3 is TGTGCCAGCAGCGGTTCACAGGGGCGGACCGGGGAGCTGTTTTTT. It codes for CASSGSQGRTGELFF. This chain joins TRBV9 and TRBJ2-2, with 7 bases identical to TRBD1. V gave up 3 bases and J gave up 5 bases; unmatched junction bases: 7. Germline V gives CDR1 SGDLS, CDR2 YYNGEE. The CDR3 consists of 15 residues. The variable domain in full, completed from reference TRBV9 and TRBJ2-2, reads DSGVTQTPKHLITATGQRVTLRCSPRSGDLSVYWYQQSLDQGLQFLIQYYNGEERAKGNILERFSAQQFPDLHSELNLSSLELGDSALYFCASSGSQGRTGELFFGEGSRLTVL.

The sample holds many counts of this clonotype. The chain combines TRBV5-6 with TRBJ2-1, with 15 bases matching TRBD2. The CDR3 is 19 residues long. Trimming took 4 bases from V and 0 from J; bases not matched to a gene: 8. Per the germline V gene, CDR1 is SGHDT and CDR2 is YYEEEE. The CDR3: CASSPGLAGGISSYNEQFF. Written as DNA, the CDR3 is TGTGCCAGCAGCCCCGGACTAGCGGGAGGGATCAGCTCCTACAATGAGCAGTTCTTC.

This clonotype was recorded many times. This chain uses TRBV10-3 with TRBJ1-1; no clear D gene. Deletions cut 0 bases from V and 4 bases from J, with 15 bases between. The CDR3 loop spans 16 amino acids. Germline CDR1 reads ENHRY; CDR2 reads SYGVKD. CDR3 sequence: CAISESKGAGSTEAFF. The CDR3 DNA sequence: TGTGCCATCAGTGAGTCTAAGGGTGCGGGGAGCACTGAAGCTTTCTTT.

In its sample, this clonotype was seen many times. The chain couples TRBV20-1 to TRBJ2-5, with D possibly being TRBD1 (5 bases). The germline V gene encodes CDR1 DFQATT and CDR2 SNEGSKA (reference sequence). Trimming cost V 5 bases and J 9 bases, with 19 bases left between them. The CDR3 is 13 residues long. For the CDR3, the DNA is TGCAGTGCTCGAACTAAGGGGATTGAGGCCCAGTACTTC. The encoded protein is CSARTKGIEAQYF.

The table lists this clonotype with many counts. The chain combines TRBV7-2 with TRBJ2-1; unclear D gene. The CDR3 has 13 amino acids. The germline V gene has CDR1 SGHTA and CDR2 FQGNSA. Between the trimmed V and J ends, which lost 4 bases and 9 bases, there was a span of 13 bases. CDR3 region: CASSSEASSEQFF. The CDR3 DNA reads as TGTGCCAGCAGCTCCGAGGCGTCTAGTGAGCAGTTCTTC. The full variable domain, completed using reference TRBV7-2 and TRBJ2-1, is GAGVSQSPSNKVTEKGKDVELRCDPISGHTALYWYRQSLGQGLEFLIYFQGNSAPDKSGLPSDRFSAERTGGSVSTLTIQRTQQEDSAVYLCASSSEASSEQFFGPGTRLTVL.

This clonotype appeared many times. The CDR3 region has the DNA TGCGCCAGCAGTAACGGACAGGGAAACGGCTACACCTTC. Translating it yields CASSNGQGNGYTF. The chain recombines TRBV5-1 with TRBJ1-2; 8 positions match TRBD1. The ends lost 5 bases at V and 8 bases at J; junction bases unmatched: 8. Germline V gene lookup returns CDR1 SGHRS and CDR2 YFSETQ. The length of the CDR3 is 13 residues.

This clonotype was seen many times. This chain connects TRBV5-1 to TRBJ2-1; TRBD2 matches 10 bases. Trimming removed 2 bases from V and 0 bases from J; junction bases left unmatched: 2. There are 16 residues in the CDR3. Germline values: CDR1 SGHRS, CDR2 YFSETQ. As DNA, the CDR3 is TGCGCCAGCAGCTTCATAGCGGGGGGCTCCTACAATGAGCAGTTCTTC. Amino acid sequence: CASSFIAGGSYNEQFF.

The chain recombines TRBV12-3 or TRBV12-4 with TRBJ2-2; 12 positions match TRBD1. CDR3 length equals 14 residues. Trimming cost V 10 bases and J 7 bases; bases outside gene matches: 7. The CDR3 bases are TGTGCCACCGCGGGGACAGGGGGCGGCGGGGAGCTGTTTTTT. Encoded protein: CATAGTGGGGELFF.

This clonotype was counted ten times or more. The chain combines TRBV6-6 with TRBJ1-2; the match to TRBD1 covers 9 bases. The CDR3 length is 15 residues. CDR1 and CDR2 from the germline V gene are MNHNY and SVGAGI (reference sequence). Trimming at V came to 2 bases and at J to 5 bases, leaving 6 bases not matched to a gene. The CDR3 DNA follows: TGTGCCAGCAGTTACCCCTCGACAGGGGGATATGGCTACACCTTC. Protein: CASSYPSTGGYGYTF.

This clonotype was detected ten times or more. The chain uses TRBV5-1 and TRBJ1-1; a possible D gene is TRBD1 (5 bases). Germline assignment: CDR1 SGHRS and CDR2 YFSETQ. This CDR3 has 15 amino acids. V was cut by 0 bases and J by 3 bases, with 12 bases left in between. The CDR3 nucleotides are TGCGCCAGCAGCTTGGCAGGGACGTCGGACACTGAAGCTTTCTTT. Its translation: CASSLAGTSDTEAFF.

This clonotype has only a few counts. The CDR3 sequence is CASSYVPGTGAHEQYF. The CDR3 DNA reads as TGTGCCAGCAGTTACGTTCCGGGGACAGGGGCTCACGAGCAGTACTTC. The chain recombines TRBV6-6 with TRBJ2-7; 10 bases are a match to TRBD1. Germline CDR1 MNHNY, CDR2 SVGAGI (reference sequence). V lost 2 bases and J lost 5; bases outside the gene matches: 9. This CDR3 spans 16 amino acids.